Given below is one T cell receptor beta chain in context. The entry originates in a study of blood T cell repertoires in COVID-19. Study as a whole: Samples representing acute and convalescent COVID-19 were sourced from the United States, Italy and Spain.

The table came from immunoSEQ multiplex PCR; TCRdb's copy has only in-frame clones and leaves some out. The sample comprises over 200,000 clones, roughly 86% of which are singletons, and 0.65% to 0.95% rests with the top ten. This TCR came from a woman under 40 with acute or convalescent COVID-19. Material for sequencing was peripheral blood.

CDR3 sequence: CASSLARGGIVGNEQFF. In nucleotides, the CDR3 is TGTGCCAGCAGCTTGGCTCGGGGAGGAATTGTAGGCAATGAGCAGTTCTTC. This chain uses TRBV5-4 with TRBJ2-1; the D gene is possibly TRBD2 (6 bases). Trimming stripped 0 bases from V and 6 bases from J, with 19 bases between. CDR3 length: 17 residues. Germline V gene sequence: CDR1 SGHNT, CDR2 YYREEE (reference sequence).